This T cell receptor beta chain is drawn from a study of OX40 agonist ivuxolimab in advanced cancers. Regarding the study in general: Ivuxolimab was an agonistic, fully human IgG2 monoclonal antibody directed against OX40 (CD134), a costimulatory receptor. Patients were allowed to have had prior anti-PD-1, anti-PD-L1 or anti-CTLA-4 therapy, and approximately 43% of the dose-escalation patients had previously received checkpoint inhibitors. Three dose-escalation patients achieved partial responses, one with hepatocellular carcinoma and two with cutaneous melanoma. The purpose of peripheral TCRbeta sequencing was to test whether ivuxolimab changed TCR sequence diversity and led to clonal T-cell expansion. Intravenous ivuxolimab was administered to patients every 2 weeks at six dose levels: 0.01, 0.1, 0.3, 1.5, 3 and 10 mg/kg. A male proportion of 82.7% and a mean age of about 60 years, ranging from roughly 23 to 79, were recorded for the dose-escalation cohort. The paper reports the monotherapy dose-escalation portion (N ≈ 50 patients) of the phase I ivuxolimab trial. Of the approximately 50 dose-escalation patients, hepatocellular carcinoma was present in some 19, melanoma in about 15, renal cell carcinoma in 9 and head and neck cancer in 9.

The full study reports these points: After ivuxolimab, CD8+ T cells had more expanded clones than CD4+ T cells on average. Low levels of normalized T-cell clonal expansion were also seen in some patients who did not respond. The antigen specificity of the clonally expanded peripheral T cells was not determined. In partial responders in the 0.1-3.0 mg/kg groups, normalized peripheral clonal expansion was found to be among the lowest, especially among CD8+ T cells. At doses of 0.1 to 3.0 mg/kg, clonal expansion of both CD4+ and CD8+ T cells in blood was seen between baseline and week 6.

The count of this clone is one. The antigen it binds to is not known. No base-level quality is on record; no much larger clone is a single base apart. There are 12 amino acids in the CDR3, from cysteine to phenylalanine inclusive. The kept DNA is CDR3 alone, 36 bases in frame from the first base. Trimming costs V 3 bases and J 4 bases, and their ends lie 9 bases apart. CDR1 and CDR2, per the germline V gene (reference sequence), are GTSNPN and SVGIG. Patients with a history of autoimmune disease or receiving systemic immunosuppression were excluded from the trial. In every dose cohort, peripheral blood was drawn for TCR sequencing at baseline, cycle 4 day 1, and cycle 7 day 1. The samples were drawn from a first-in-human, open-label, multicenter phase I dose-escalation trial of ivuxolimab. The trial enrolled adults with locally advanced or metastatic head and neck squamous cell, hepatocellular, melanoma or renal cell carcinoma. Before TCR sequencing, CD4+ and CD8+ T cells were separately sorted from peripheral blood.

Genomic DNA was extracted from sorted cells for sequencing of the TCRbeta CDR3 region. The immunoSEQ Assay was used for sequencing of TCRbeta CDR3 regions. As stored in TCRdb, this immuneACCESS dataset retains in-frame rearrangements with V and J assigned. A fraction of the clones does not appear; measured against another copy, unresolved V genes explain less than half of the discrepancy, and the remainder lacks a known reason. The sample data list about 55,000 clones, and around nine tenths of these were observed just once. The biggest ten clones account for 5.5% to 8% of the sample. The clonotype originates from an adult with an advanced solid tumor such as melanoma, head and neck, liver or kidney cancer. The rearranged chain carries TRBV30 and TRBJ1-1; the D gene cannot be resolved reliably. The source material was CD4+ or CD8+ T cells sorted from blood, sampled in a trial of the OX40 agonist ivuxolimab. For the CDR3, the sequence is CAWSRGTTEAFF. The DNA sequence follows: TGTGCCTGGAGCCGGGGTACCACTGAAGCTTTCTTT.